The 3 T cell receptor beta chains below were found in one sample sequenced in a study of blood T cell repertoires in COVID-19. Sequencing was performed with immunoSEQ multiplex PCR; in TCRdb, only in-frame clones are kept and a portion is missing. The table shows about 480,000 clones, with 87% occurring only once. Sequenced material: PBMCs or T cells enriched from blood (not recorded which). The receptor source for this set is a young woman with acute COVID-19.

This clone was observed at least ten times. V and J are TRBV19 and TRBJ1-5; no clear D gene. CDR1 is LNHDA, CDR2 SQIVND, per germline (reference sequence). The V end lost 3 bases, the J end lost 3 bases, and 6 bases lay between the germline ends. The CDR3 contains 13 residues. In DNA, the CDR3 is TGTGCCAGTAGTATGGCCTTCAATCAGCCCCAGCATTTT. This sequence encodes CASSMAFNQPQHF.

V usage is TRBV7-2 and J usage is TRBJ1-6, with D tentatively TRBD1 (5 bases). The germline V and J ends were trimmed by 2 bases and 10 bases, with 12 bases remaining between them. Germline V gene data show CDR1 as SGHTA and CDR2 as FQGNSA. CDR3 length: 14 residues. The CDR3 loop reads CASSLIQGGSPLHF. CDR3 in DNA: TGTGCCAGCAGCTTAATCCAGGGCGGCTCACCCCTCCACTTT.

Regarding this clone: Other DNA sequences in this specimen translate into the identical CDR3. The chain has TRBV2 and TRBJ1-2; D is ambiguous. The germline V gene has CDR1 SNHLY and CDR2 FYNNEI. The ends were cut back, 7 bases at V and 4 bases at J, with 7 bases in the middle. The CDR3 extends over 11 amino acids. CDR3: CASTGLYGYTF. The DNA for the CDR3 is TGTGCCAGCACTGGACTCTATGGCTACACCTTC.